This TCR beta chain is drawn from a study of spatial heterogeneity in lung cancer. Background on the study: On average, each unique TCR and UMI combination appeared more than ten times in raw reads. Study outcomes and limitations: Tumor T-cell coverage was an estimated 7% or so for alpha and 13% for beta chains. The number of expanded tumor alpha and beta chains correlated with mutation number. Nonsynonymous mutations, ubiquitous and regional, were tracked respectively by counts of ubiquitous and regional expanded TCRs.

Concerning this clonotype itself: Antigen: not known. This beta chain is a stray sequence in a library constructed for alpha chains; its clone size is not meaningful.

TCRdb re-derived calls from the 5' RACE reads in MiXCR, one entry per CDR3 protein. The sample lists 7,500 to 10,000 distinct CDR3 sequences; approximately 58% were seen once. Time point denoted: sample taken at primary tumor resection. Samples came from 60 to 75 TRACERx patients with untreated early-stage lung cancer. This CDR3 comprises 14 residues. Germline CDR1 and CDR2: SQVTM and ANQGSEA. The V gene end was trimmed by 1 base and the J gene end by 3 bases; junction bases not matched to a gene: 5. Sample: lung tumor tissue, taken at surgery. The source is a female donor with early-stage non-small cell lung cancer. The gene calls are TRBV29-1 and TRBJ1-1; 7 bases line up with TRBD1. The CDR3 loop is CSVEGGGRDTEAFF. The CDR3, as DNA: TGCAGCGTTGAAGGAGGGGGCAGGGACACTGAAGCTTTCTTT.